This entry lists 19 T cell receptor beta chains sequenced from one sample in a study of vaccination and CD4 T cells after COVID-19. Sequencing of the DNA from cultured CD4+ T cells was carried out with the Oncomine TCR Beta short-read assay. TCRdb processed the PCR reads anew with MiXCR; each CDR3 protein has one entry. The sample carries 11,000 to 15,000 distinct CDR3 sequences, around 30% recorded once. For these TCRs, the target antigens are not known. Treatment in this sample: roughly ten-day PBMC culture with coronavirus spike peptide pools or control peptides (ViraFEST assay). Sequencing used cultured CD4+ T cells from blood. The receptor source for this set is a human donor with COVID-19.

The CDR3 spells CASSIRRGADTQYF. DNA of the CDR3: TGTGCCAGTAGTATACGGAGGGGCGCAGATACGCAGTATTTT. V and J are TRBV19 and TRBJ2-3, with D perhaps matching TRBD2 (6 bases). CDR1 is LNHDA and CDR2 is SQIVND in the germline V gene (reference sequence). V lost 2 bases, J lost 4 bases, and 10 bases lay in between. The CDR3 length is 14 residues.

Written as DNA, the CDR3 is TGTGCCAGCAGCGGCCAGACAGGGATCGATGGCTACACCTTC. As protein: CASSGQTGIDGYTF. V gene TRBV11-3 combines with J gene TRBJ1-2; the match to TRBD1 covers 7 bases. CDR1 is SGHNT and CDR2 is YENEEA in the germline V gene. Unmatched junction bases numbered 9, after V lost 5 bases and J lost 6 bases. This CDR3 has 14 residues.

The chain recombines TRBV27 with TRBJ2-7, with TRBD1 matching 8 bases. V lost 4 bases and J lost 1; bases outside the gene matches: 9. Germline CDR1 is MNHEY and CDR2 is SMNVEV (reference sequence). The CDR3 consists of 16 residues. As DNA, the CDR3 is TGTGCCAGCAGTTCAGCCCGGGACAGGAGATCCTACGAGCAGTACTTC. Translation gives CASSSARDRRSYEQYF.

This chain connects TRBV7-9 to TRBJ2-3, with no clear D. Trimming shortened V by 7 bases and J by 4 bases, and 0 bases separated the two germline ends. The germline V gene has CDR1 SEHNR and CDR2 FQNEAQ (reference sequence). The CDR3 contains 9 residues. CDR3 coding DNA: TGTGCCAGCACAGATACGCAGTATTTT. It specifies CASTDTQYF. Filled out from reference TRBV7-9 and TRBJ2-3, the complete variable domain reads DTGVSQNPRHKITKRGQNVTFRCDPISEHNRLYWYRQTLGQGPEFLTYFQNEAQLEKSRLLSDRFSAERPKGSFSTLEIQRTEQGDSAMYLCASTDTQYFGPGTRLTVL.

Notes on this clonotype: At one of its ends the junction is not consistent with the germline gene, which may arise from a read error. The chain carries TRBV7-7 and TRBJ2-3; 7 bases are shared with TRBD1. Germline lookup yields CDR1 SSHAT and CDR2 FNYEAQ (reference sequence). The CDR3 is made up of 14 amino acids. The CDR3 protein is CASSLTDRQDTQYF. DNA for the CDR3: TGCGCTAGCAGCCTCACGGACAGGCAGGATACGCAGTATTTT. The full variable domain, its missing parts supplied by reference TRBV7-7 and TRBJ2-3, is GAGVSQSPRYKVTKRGQDVTLRCDPISSHATLYWYQQALGQGPEFLTYFNYEAQPDKSGLPSDRFSAERPEGSISTLTIQRTEQRDSAMYRCASSLTDRQDTQYFGPGTRLTVL.

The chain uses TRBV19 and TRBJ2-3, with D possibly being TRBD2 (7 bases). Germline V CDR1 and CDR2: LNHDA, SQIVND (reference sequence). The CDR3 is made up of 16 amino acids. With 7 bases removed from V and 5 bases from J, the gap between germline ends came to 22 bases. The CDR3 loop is CASTHGGGGKGDTQYF. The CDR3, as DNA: TGTGCCAGTACCCATGGGGGAGGGGGTAAAGGAGATACGCAGTATTTT.

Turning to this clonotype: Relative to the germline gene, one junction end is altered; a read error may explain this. CDR3 sequence: CASSTVQVAGNTKYF. CDR3 nucleotides: TGTGCCAGCAGCACCGTGCAAGTGGCTGGAAACACCAAATATTTT. The V call is TRBV7-9, the J call TRBJ1-3; D is undetermined. This CDR3 has 15 amino acids. Looked up from germline, CDR1 is SEHNR and CDR2 is FQNEAQ (reference sequence).

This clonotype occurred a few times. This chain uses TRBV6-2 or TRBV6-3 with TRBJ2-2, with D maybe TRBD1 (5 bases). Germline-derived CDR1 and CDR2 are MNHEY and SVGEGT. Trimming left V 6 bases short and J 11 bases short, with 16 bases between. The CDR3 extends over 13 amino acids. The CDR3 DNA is TGTGCCAGCAGATATCGACAGCCTTATGAGCTGTTTTTT. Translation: CASRYRQPYELFF.

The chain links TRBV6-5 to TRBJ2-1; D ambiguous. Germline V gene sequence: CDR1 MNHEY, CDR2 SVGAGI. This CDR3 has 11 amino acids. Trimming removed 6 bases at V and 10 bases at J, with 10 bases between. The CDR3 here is CASSYLGEQFF. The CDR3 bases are TGTGCCAGCAGCTACCTAGGGGAGCAGTTCTTC.

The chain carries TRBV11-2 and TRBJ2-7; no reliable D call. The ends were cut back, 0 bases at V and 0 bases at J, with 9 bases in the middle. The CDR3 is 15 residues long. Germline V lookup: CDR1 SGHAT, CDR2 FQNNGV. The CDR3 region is CASSLDSQSSYEQYF. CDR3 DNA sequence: TGTGCCAGCAGCTTAGATAGTCAGAGCTCCTACGAGCAGTACTTC.

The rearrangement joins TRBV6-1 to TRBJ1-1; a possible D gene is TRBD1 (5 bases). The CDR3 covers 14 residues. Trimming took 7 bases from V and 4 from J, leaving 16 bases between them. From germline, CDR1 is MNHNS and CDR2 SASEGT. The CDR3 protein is CASNPDFGGTEAFF. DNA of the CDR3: TGTGCCAGCAATCCGGATTTCGGGGGCACTGAAGCTTTCTTT.

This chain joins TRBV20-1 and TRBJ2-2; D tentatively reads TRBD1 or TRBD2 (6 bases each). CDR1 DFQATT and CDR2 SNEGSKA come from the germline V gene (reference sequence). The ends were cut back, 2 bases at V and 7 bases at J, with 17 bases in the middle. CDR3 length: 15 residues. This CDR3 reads CSARRGTLVIGELFF. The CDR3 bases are TGCAGTGCTAGAAGGGGGACTCTCGTCATCGGGGAGCTGTTTTTT.

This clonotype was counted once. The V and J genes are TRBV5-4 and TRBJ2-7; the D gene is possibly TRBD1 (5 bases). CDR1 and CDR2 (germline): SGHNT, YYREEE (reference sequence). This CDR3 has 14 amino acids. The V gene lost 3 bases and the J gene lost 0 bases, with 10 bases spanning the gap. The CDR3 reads CASSSGSYSYEQYF. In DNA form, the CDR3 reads TGTGCCAGCAGCTCAGGGTCCTACTCCTACGAGCAGTACTTC.

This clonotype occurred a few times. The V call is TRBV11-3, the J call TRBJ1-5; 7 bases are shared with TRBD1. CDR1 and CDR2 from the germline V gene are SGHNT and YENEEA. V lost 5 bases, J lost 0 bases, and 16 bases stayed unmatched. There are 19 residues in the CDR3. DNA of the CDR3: TGTGCCAGCAGCGCACCTACAGGGGATTTCGTATATAGCAATCAGCCCCAGCATTTT. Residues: CASSAPTGDFVYSNQPQHF.

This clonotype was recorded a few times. The CDR3: CASSRTAGYTF. CDR3 DNA sequence: TGTGCCAGCAGCAGGACGGCGGGCTACACCTTC. The chain has TRBV7-2 and TRBJ1-2; D gene uncertain. Germline CDR1 and CDR2: SGHTA and FQGNSA. The CDR3 sequence is 11 residues long. V gave up 5 bases and J gave up 8 bases, with 9 bases separating them.

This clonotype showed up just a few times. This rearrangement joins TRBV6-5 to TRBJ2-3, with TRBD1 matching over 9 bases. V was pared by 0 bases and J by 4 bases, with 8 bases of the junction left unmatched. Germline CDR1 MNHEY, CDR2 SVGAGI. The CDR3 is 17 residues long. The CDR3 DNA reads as TGTGCCAGCAGTTACTCGAACCGGGACAGGGATCCAGATACGCAGTATTTT. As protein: CASSYSNRDRDPDTQYF.

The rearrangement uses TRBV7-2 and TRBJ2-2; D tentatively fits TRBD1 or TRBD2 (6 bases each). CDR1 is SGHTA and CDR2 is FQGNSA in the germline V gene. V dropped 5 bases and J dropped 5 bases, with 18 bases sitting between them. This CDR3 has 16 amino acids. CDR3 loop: CASSLDSGAGTGELFF. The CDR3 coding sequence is TGTGCCAGCAGCCTTGATTCAGGGGCGGGGACCGGGGAGCTGTTTTTT.

The DNA of the CDR3 is TGTGCCAGCAGCCCGAACCGCGGGAACACCGGGGAGCTGTTTTTT. It encodes CASSPNRGNTGELFF. The chain combines TRBV7-2 with TRBJ2-2; D is uncertain. V gave up 5 bases and J gave up 1 base, with 11 bases separating them. The CDR3 has 15 amino acids. Germline V gene sequence: CDR1 SGHTA, CDR2 FQGNSA.

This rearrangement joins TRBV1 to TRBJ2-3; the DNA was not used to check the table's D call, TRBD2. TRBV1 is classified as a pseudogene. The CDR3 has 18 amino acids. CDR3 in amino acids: CTSSQVSAKRPGTDTQYF. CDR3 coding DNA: TGCACCAGCAGCCAAGTTTCGGCGAAGCGGCCCGGCACAGATACGCAGTATTTT.